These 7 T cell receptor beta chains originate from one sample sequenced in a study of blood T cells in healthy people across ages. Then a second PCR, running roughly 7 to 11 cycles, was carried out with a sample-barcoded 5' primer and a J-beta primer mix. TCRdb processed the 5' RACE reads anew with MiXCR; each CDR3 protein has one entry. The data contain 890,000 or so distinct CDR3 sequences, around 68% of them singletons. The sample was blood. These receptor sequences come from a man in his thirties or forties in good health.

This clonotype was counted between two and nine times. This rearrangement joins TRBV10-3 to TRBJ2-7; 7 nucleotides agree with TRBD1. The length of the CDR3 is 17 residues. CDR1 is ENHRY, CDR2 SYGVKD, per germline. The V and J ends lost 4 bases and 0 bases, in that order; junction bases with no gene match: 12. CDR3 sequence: CAISGFLVDRFSYEQYF. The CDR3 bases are TGTGCCATCAGTGGGTTCCTCGTGGACAGGTTCTCCTACGAGCAGTACTTC.

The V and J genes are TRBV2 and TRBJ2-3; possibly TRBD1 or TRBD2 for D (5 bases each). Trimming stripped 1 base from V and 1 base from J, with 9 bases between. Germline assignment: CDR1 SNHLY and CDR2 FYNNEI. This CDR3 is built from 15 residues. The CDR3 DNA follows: TGTGCCAGCAGTGAAGTCGGGGACCGCACAGATACGCAGTATTTT. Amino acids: CASSEVGDRTDTQYF. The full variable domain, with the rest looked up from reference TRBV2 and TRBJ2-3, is EPEVTQTPSHQVTQMGQEVILRCVPISNHLYFYWYRQILGQKVEFLVSFYNNEISEKSEIFDDQFSVERPDGSNFTLKIRSTKLEDSAMYFCASSEVGDRTDTQYFGPGTRLTVL.

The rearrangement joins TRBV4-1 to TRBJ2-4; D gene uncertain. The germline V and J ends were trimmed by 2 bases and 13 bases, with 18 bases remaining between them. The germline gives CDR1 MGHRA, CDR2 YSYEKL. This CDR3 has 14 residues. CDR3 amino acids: CASSQTVRLGEQYF. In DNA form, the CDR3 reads TGCGCCAGCAGCCAAACTGTAAGGTTAGGTGAGCAGTACTTC.

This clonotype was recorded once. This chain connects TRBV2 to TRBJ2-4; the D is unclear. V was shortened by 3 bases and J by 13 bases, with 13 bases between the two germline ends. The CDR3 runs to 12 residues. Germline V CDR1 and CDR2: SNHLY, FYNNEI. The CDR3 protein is CASSDRADLQYF. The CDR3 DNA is TGTGCCAGCAGTGATAGGGCGGATCTACAGTACTTC.

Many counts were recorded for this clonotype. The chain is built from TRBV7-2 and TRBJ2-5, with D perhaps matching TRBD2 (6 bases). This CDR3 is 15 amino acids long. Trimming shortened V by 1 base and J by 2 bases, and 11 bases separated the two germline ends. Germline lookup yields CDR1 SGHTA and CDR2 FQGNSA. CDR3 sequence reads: CASSLDPGRQETQYF. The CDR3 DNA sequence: TGTGCCAGCAGCTTAGACCCGGGGAGGCAAGAGACCCAGTACTTC.

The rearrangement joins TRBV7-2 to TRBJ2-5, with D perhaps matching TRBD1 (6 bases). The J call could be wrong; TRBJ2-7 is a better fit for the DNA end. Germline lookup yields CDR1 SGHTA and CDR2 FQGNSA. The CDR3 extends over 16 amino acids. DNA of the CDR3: TGTGCCAGCAGCTTAGGGGTAGGACAGTACTCCTACGAGCAGTACTTC. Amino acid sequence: CASSLGVGQYSYEQYF.

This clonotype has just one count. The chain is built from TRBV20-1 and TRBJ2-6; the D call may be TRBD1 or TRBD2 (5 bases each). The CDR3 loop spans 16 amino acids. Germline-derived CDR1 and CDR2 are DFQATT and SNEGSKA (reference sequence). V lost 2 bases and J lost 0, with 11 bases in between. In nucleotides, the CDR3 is TGCAGTGCTAGATTGGGGGTCCACTCTGGGGCCAACGTCCTGACTTTC. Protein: CSARLGVHSGANVLTF.